The clone carrying this T cell receptor (beta chain) occurred many times. This entry belongs to a study of T cells after yellow fever vaccination. Trimming shortened V by 0 bases and J by 0 bases, and 10 bases separated the two germline ends. The CDR3 has 15 residues. Germline V gene data show CDR1 as GTSNPN and CDR2 as SVGIG (reference sequence). TCRdb itself ran the 5' RACE reads through MiXCR, one entry per CDR3 protein. The sample has about 46,000 distinct CDR3 sequences; more than 6% are singletons. Specimen: PBMCs, either bulk or a sorted T-cell subset (CD4+, CD8+, memory, or dextramer-sorted; not recorded which), collected 45 days after the yellow fever booster vaccination. The receptor comes from a man under 40 who received the YFV17D yellow fever vaccine. The rearrangement uses TRBV30 and TRBJ2-3; D perhaps matches TRBD1 (5 bases). CDR3 DNA sequence: TGTGCCTGGAGTGTACTGGGGCAGAGCACAGATACGCAGTATTTT. Protein sequence: CAWSVLGQSTDTQYF.